This passage covers 25 T cell receptor beta chains from one sample sequenced in a study of blood T cell repertoires in COVID-19 (dated by TCRdb to 2018 to 2021). The library was produced with the immunoSEQ multiplex PCR assay. TCRdb retrieved this table from immuneACCESS and kept in-frame rearrangements only. Not all clones are present; in checked studies, unresolved V genes account for under half, and no reason is known for the remainder. Recorded for this sample are roughly 190,000 clones; about 86% of them occurred a single time. Together, the top ten hold about 7% of the sample. Specimen: peripheral blood. The source of these receptors is a woman of 80 years or more in a cohort sampled during active or convalescent COVID-19.

The V gene is TRBV7-2, the J gene TRBJ2-1, with a weak D call TRBD2 (5 bases). Germline-derived CDR1 and CDR2 are SGHTA and FQGNSA. Trimming took off 6 bases at V and 5 bases at J, with 14 bases between the two ends. The CDR3 runs 14 residues. CDR3 sequence: CASSSRTGNNEQFF. The CDR3 coding sequence is TGTGCCAGCAGTTCCCGTACGGGGAACAATGAGCAGTTCTTC.

This CDR3 reads CASSSQGDSNQPQHF. CDR3 bases: TGTGCCAGCAGTTCCCAGGGGGATAGCAATCAGCCCCAGCATTTT. The rearrangement uses TRBV6-5 and TRBJ1-5; TRBD1 aligns across 7 bases. Germline loops: CDR1 MNHEY, CDR2 SVGAGI. The junction had 3 bases not matched to a gene; V was cut back by 4 bases and J by 0 bases. The CDR3 runs to 15 residues.

This chain joins TRBV10-2 and TRBJ1-6; D unresolved. The CDR3 has 15 residues. V lost 3 bases and J 9 bases, leaving 15 bases between the germline ends. The germline V gene encodes CDR1 WSHSY and CDR2 SAAADI. The CDR3 DNA reads as TGCGCCAGCAGTGACAGTGGAGGGAGTCGTTCACCCCTCCACTTT. As protein: CASSDSGGSRSPLHF.

The genes are TRBV6-5 and TRBJ1-2; TRBD1 might be the D (6 bases). The CDR3 contains 13 residues. V lost 4 bases to trimming and J lost 4 bases, with 10 bases between them. CDR1 and CDR2 from the germline V gene are MNHEY and SVGAGI. CDR3: CASSSDRSYGYTF. The DNA for the CDR3 is TGTGCCAGCAGTTCCGACAGGAGCTATGGCTACACCTTC.

This rearrangement joins TRBV5-4 to TRBJ2-1; D unclear. This CDR3 region has 14 residues. CDR1 and CDR2 (germline): SGHNT, YYREEE (reference sequence). V lost 7 bases, J lost 0 bases, and 11 bases lay in between. CDR3 sequence reads: CASERASSYNEQFF. CDR3 nucleotide sequence: TGTGCCAGCGAACGAGCGAGCTCCTACAATGAGCAGTTCTTC.

This chain links TRBV30 with TRBJ1-4, with 7 bases matching TRBD1. V shed 3 bases and J 7 bases; nucleotides not matched to a gene: 8. This CDR3 is 14 amino acids long. The germline gives CDR1 GTSNPN, CDR2 SVGIG (reference sequence). The CDR3 region has the DNA TGTGCCTGGAGACGGACAGGAACCAGTGAAAAACTGTTTTTT. Translation gives CAWRRTGTSEKLFF.

This sequence joins TRBV20-1 and TRBJ2-1, with D possibly TRBD2 on 6 matching bases. V lost 7 bases and J 6 bases, leaving 10 bases between the germline ends. The germline gives CDR1 DFQATT, CDR2 SNEGSKA (reference sequence). CDR3 size: 11 residues. The CDR3 loop reads CSGLATNEQFF. CDR3 in DNA: TGCAGTGGGCTAGCGACCAATGAGCAGTTCTTC.

This chain connects TRBV19 to TRBJ1-4; TRBD1 might be the D (5 bases). V lost 3 bases, J lost 5 bases, and 7 bases lay in between. This CDR3 has 13 amino acids. Germline V gene data show CDR1 as LNHDA and CDR2 as SQIVND (reference sequence). The CDR3 spells CASSMGQNEKLFF. For the CDR3, the DNA is TGTGCCAGTAGTATGGGGCAGAATGAAAAACTGTTTTTT.

The CDR3 is CASRKPGLALNEQFF. For the CDR3, the DNA is TGTGCCAGCAGGAAACCGGGACTAGCTCTCAATGAGCAGTTCTTC. This chain uses TRBV7-2 with TRBJ2-1; the match to TRBD2 covers 9 bases. From germline, CDR1 is SGHTA and CDR2 FQGNSA. V lost 6 bases, J lost 6 bases, and 9 bases stayed unmatched. There are 15 residues in the CDR3.

J is TRBJ2-1 and V is TRBV30, with 13 bases that match TRBD2. Germline values: CDR1 GTSNPN, CDR2 SVGIG (reference sequence). V dropped 5 bases and J dropped 2; count of bases not matched to a gene: 3. This CDR3 contains 15 residues. The CDR3 bases are TGTGCCTGGGGAGGGACTAGCGGGGCCTACAATGAGCAGTTCTTC. Its protein product is CAWGGTSGAYNEQFF.

The chain is built from TRBV27 and TRBJ1-2; 9 bases map to TRBD1. The CDR3 length is 17 residues. The V segment lost 4 bases and the J segment 6 bases; nucleotides outside the gene matches: 15. Germline CDR1 is MNHEY and CDR2 is SMNVEV (reference sequence). The CDR3 protein is CASSSPGLGTGMDGYTF. CDR3 in DNA: TGTGCCAGCAGTTCGCCAGGGTTAGGGACAGGGATGGATGGCTACACCTTC.

The CDR3 nucleotides read TGCGCCAGCTCTGAGGATCCCTACGAGCAGTACTTC. Amino acid sequence: CASSEDPYEQYF. V gene TRBV10-1 combines with J gene TRBJ2-7; D uncertain. Germline assignment: CDR1 WNHNN and CDR2 SYGVQD (reference sequence). This CDR3 has 12 residues. The V and J ends lost 8 bases and 2 bases respectively, with 10 bases between them.

V usage is TRBV5-1 and J usage is TRBJ2-1; 12 bases fit TRBD2. V was clipped by 1 base and J by 8 bases; unmatched bases: 7. Germline loops: CDR1 SGHRS, CDR2 YFSETQ. CDR3 length equals 16 residues. The CDR3 loop reads CASSLRLAGGRDEQFF. In DNA form, the CDR3 reads TGCGCCAGCAGCTTGCGGCTAGCGGGGGGGCGGGATGAGCAGTTCTTC.

V gene TRBV2 combines with J gene TRBJ1-6; D perhaps matches TRBD1 (5 bases). V lost 6 bases and J lost 10, with 25 bases in between. The CDR3 consists of 17 residues. Germline CDR1 reads SNHLY; CDR2 reads FYNNEI. This CDR3 is CASSLQRGGALFSPLHF. DNA of the CDR3: TGTGCCAGCAGCCTCCAAAGGGGTGGGGCGCTTTTCTCACCCCTCCACTTT.

This clone appeared once. The J gene is TRBJ2-5, the V gene TRBV11-2; 8 bases fit TRBD2. Losses at the gene ends were 1 base for V and 5 bases for J; bases not matched to a gene: 6. This CDR3 is built from 15 residues. Germline V lookup: CDR1 SGHAT, CDR2 FQNNGV. CDR3 sequence: CASSLAGGHYETQYF. The CDR3, as DNA: TGTGCCAGCAGCTTAGCGGGGGGGCACTATGAGACCCAGTACTTC.

The chain has TRBV6-4 and TRBJ2-5; 8 bases are a match to TRBD2. Germline V gene data show CDR1 as MRHNA and CDR2 as SNTAGT. V lost 9 bases and J lost 4; bases outside the gene matches: 22. CDR3 size: 18 residues. Written as DNA, the CDR3 is TGTGCCAGAACCAGATCCCATTGTCTCGGACTAGCCAGAGAGACCCAGTACTTC. Amino acids: CARTRSHCLGLARETQYF.

The rearrangement uses TRBV24-1 and TRBJ2-5, with 11 bases aligning to TRBD2. V shed 2 bases, J shed 1 base, and the junction held 5 bases outside the gene matches. Germline V CDR1 and CDR2: KGHDR, SFDVKD. The CDR3 has 17 residues. The CDR3 sequence: CATSDSGLAGLQETQYF. In DNA form, the CDR3 reads TGTGCCACCAGTGATTCCGGACTAGCGGGCCTCCAAGAGACCCAGTACTTC.

The V call is TRBV7-8, the J call TRBJ1-1; D may be TRBD1 (6 bases). The CDR3 is made up of 13 amino acids. The germline V gene has CDR1 SGHVS and CDR2 FQNEAQ. V was shortened by 3 bases and J by 11 bases, with 16 bases between the two germline ends. CDR3 sequence reads: CASSLRDTGRAFF. The CDR3 bases are TGTGCCAGCAGCTTGAGGGACACCGGGAGGGCTTTCTTT.

This chain uses TRBV24-1 with TRBJ2-1; TRBD1 matches at 12 bases. Losses at the gene ends were 1 base for V and 7 bases for J; bases not matched to a gene: 10. Per germline, CDR1 KGHDR and CDR2 SFDVKD. The CDR3 totals 18 residues. The CDR3 protein is CATSDFTGQGARFNEQFF. The CDR3 coding sequence is TGTGCCACCAGTGATTTTACGGGACAGGGGGCGAGGTTTAATGAGCAGTTCTTC.

This rearrangement joins TRBV2 to TRBJ1-6, with 10 positions matching TRBD1. Germline CDR1 SNHLY, CDR2 FYNNEI. The ends lost 5 bases at V and 6 bases at J; junction bases unmatched: 7. The length of the CDR3 is 16 residues. Here the CDR3 reads CASSPYRDRGNSPLHF. CDR3 DNA: TGTGCCAGCAGTCCCTACCGGGACAGGGGTAATTCACCCCTCCACTTT.

The chain combines TRBV4-1 with TRBJ2-1, with 9 bases that match TRBD1. The germline gives CDR1 MGHRA, CDR2 YSYEKL. V lost 1 base and J lost 4; bases outside the gene matches: 14. There are 19 residues in the CDR3. The CDR3 nucleotides are TGCGCCAGCAGCCAAGCATACGGCGTAGACAGGGGGGGGTACAATGAGCAGTTCTTC. Amino acids: CASSQAYGVDRGGYNEQFF.

V gene TRBV6-1 combines with J gene TRBJ2-1, with D perhaps TRBD1 (5 bases). CDR1 MNHNS and CDR2 SASEGT come from the germline V gene. This CDR3 contains 15 residues. With 2 bases removed from V and 6 bases from J, the gap between germline ends came to 14 bases. CDR3 bases: TGTGCCAGCAGTGAACAGGGTCTCATGTCCAATGAGCAGTTCTTC. Translated: CASSEQGLMSNEQFF.

The rearrangement joins TRBV7-9 to TRBJ1-4, with 10 positions matching TRBD1. This CDR3 spans 15 amino acids. V lost 1 base, J lost 5 bases, and 1 base stayed unmatched. The germline V gene encodes CDR1 SEHNR and CDR2 FQNEAQ (reference sequence). CDR3 in amino acids: CASSLVGQGNEKLFF. CDR3 sequence (DNA): TGTGCCAGCAGCTTAGTGGGACAGGGGAATGAAAAACTGTTTTTT.

This clone was picked up a small number of times. V is TRBV5-6 and J is TRBJ1-6; TRBD1 matches 8 bases. The V gene end was trimmed by 4 bases and the J gene end by 5 bases; junction bases not matched to a gene: 8. The CDR3 spans 16 residues. Per germline, CDR1 SGHDT and CDR2 YYEEEE. CDR3 DNA sequence: TGTGCCAGCAGCCCTGCGGGACAGGTGAATAATTCACCCCTCCACTTT. Translated: CASSPAGQVNNSPLHF.

The chain recombines TRBV28 with TRBJ1-6, with a possible D match to TRBD1 (6 bases). CDR3 length: 17 residues. V was pared by 6 bases and J by 3 bases, with 18 bases between. Germline V lookup: CDR1 MDHEN, CDR2 SYDVKM. In DNA, the CDR3 is TGTGCCAGCAGGCACCGACAGGTCGTGGTCTATAATTCACCCCTCCACTTT. Translation: CASRHRQVVVYNSPLHF.